Reported below is one T cell receptor (beta chain). This specimen belongs to a study of cytomegalovirus exposure and HLA in healthy donors. Overall study: Around 76% of approximately 400 genotyped donors fell in the Caucasian-associated ancestry cluster.

Each donor's status was that of a healthy bone marrow donor. The PCR made use of 60 Vbeta and 13 Jbeta primers. Profiling relied on immunoSEQ multiplex PCR, and the TCRdb table lists in-frame clones only, not all of them. The sample has 75,000 to 95,000 clones; approximately 88% are singletons. The CDR3 consists of 11 residues. Germline V gene sequence: CDR1 MGHDK, CDR2 SYGVNS. The origin of this receptor is a man younger than 35 in good health and CMV-seronegative. The sequencing input was PBMCs. This rearrangement joins TRBV25-1 to TRBJ2-5; D uncertain. The last part of the DNA fits TRBJ2-7 better; the J call may be wrong. CDR3 nucleotide sequence: TGTGCCAGCAGTGTGGGCCGCGAGCAGTACTTC. Its translation is CASSVGREQYF.